The rows below give T cell receptor beta chains drawn from one sample of a study of shared clonotypes between healthy human individuals. The data were produced by immunoSEQ multiplex PCR, yet TCRdb's version contains in-frame clones alone and is incomplete. Among 780,000 or so clones listed, 72% were seen once. Sequencing used memory CD4+ T cells sorted from blood. These receptors came from a woman aged 30 to 39 in good health. The CDR3 runs from the conserved cysteine through the conserved F or W. A D gene is named only where the DNA matches it firmly. The listing skips clone size in some rows; elsewhere it reads once, few, many or a size class.

clone_size,v_call,j_call,d_call,cdr3_aa,cdr3_nt
few,TRBV27,TRBJ2-5,-,CASSAYVQETQYF,TGTGCCAGCAGTGCCTATGTCCAAGAGACCCAGTACTTC
once,TRBV7-9,TRBJ1-5,-,CASSRGTQPQHF,TGTGCCAGCAGCCGAGGGACCCAGCCCCAGCATTTT
-,TRBV2,TRBJ2-7,TRBD2,CASSKIAGEQYF,TGTGCCAGCAGTAAAATAGCGGGAGAGCAGTACTTC
few,TRBV6-5,TRBJ1-3,-,CASTPRRFSGNTIYF,TGTGCCAGCACTCCCCGACGGTTCTCTGGAAACACCATATATTTT
-,TRBV30,TRBJ1-4,-,CAWSSREKLFF,TGTGCCTGGAGTTCCAGGGAAAAACTGTTTTTT
-,TRBV28,TRBJ1-6,-,CASSPTIGALHF,TGTGCCAGCAGTCCTACAATCGGGGCCCTCCACTTT
-,TRBV2,TRBJ1-5,-,CASSEFDSNQPQHF,TGTGCCAGCAGTGAATTCGATAGCAATCAGCCCCAGCATTTT
once,TRBV6-5,TRBJ2-1,TRBD2,CASRKREGLGNEQFF,TGTGCCAGCAGAAAGCGGGAGGGCCTCGGCAATGAGCAGTTCTTC
-,TRBV28,TRBJ2-7,TRBD1,CATAPGTGKYEQYF,TGTGCCACTGCCCCCGGGACAGGGAAATACGAGCAGTACTTC
-,TRBV6-6,TRBJ1-1,-,CASSSRQLTEAFF,TGTGCCAGCAGTTCAAGACAGCTAACTGAAGCTTTCTTT
-,TRBV7-3,TRBJ1-3,-,CASSPQGSGNTIYF,TGTGCCAGCAGTCCGCAGGGGTCTGGAAACACCATATATTTT
-,TRBV28,TRBJ1-5,-,CASGRGNSNQPQHF,TGTGCCTCTGGCCGAGGTAATAGCAATCAGCCCCAGCATTTT
-,TRBV28,TRBJ1-1,TRBD1,CASSATGSGGTEAFF,TGTGCCAGCAGTGCGACAGGGTCTGGTGGCACTGAAGCTTTCTTT
-,TRBV28,TRBJ2-5,TRBD1,CASSTDRGLTETQYF,TGTGCCAGCAGCACAGACAGGGGGTTAACAGAGACCCAGTACTTC